A single T cell receptor beta chain is shown here with its context. This sample is part of a study of cytomegalovirus exposure and HLA in healthy donors. Turning to the study itself: For the approximately 400 genotyped donors, 65% to 90% fell within the Caucasian-associated ancestry cluster.

60 Vbeta and 13 Jbeta primers were used in PCR. Profiled with immunoSEQ multiplex PCR; TCRdb holds only in-frame clones, not every one. Of some 77,000 clones in the sample, roughly 80% were seen once. Germline CDR1 reads MGHRA; CDR2 reads YSYEKL. The CDR3 has 22 residues. Unmatched junction bases numbered 25, after V lost 1 base and J lost 4 bases. The clonotype originates from a woman aged 40 to 50 in good health and CMV-seropositive. Sequenced input: PBMCs. The V and J genes are TRBV4-1 and TRBJ2-7, with 10 nucleotides matching TRBD2. The CDR3 DNA reads TGCGCCAGCAGCCAAGTTAGGAGTCTGCTACCACTAGCGGGAAGCCCGGCTTACGAGCAGTACTTC. Amino acid sequence: CASSQVRSLLPLAGSPAYEQYF.